The 2 T cell receptor beta chains below all came from one sample that was sequenced in a study of T-cell reconstitution after alpha-beta-depleted transplantation in children. Preparation of the TCRbeta library involved a method that used unique molecular identifiers. TCRdb itself ran the PCR reads through MiXCR, one entry per CDR3 protein. The table has more than 400,000 distinct CDR3 sequences, roughly two fifths seen once; the top ten hold roughly 27%. Specimen: PBMCs, collected before TCRalphabeta/CD19-depleted stem cell transplant. Source of these receptors: a girl aged 2-15 years with aplastic anemia, due to receive a stem cell transplant.

This clonotype was picked up many times. J is TRBJ1-6 and V is TRBV28; D is perhaps TRBD1 (5 bases). V was cut by 6 bases and J by 4 bases, with 13 bases left in between. Germline assignment: CDR1 MDHEN and CDR2 SYDVKM. The CDR3 loop spans 15 amino acids. In DNA form, the CDR3 reads TGTGCCAGCAGCCCTTACGACAGTTATAATTCACCCCTCCACTTT. As protein: CASSPYDSYNSPLHF.

This chain links TRBV20-1 with TRBJ2-7; D unresolved. The germline V gene encodes CDR1 DFQATT and CDR2 SNEGSKA (reference sequence). V lost 6 bases to trimming and J lost 4 bases, with 7 bases between them. This CDR3 region has 10 residues. CDR3 amino acids: CSATHYEQYF. In DNA, the CDR3 is TGCAGTGCGACCCATTACGAGCAGTACTTC.